This is a list of T cell receptor beta chains from one sample in a study of blood T cell repertoires in COVID-19. Clones were read by immunoSEQ multiplex PCR, and TCRdb kept only the in-frame ones, dropping some. The sample carries approximately 270,000 clones, about 89% recorded once. Material for sequencing was PBMCs or T cells enriched from blood (not recorded which). The source of these receptors is a human donor in a cohort exposed to, infected with or recovered from COVID-19 (not recorded which). The donor label of this sample is uncertain. The CDR3 runs from the conserved cysteine through the conserved F or W. D genes are given only for firm matches. Where a row states a size, it is once, few, many or the class of an expanded clone; other rows omit it.

>TRBV15|TRBJ1-5|13|NA|once
TGTGCCACCAGCAGAGATCGAAACGAGGCCCAGCATTTT
CATSRDRNEAQHF
>TRBV7-9|TRBJ2-7|14|TRBD1|NA
TGTGCCAGCAGCTTGGGACAGGTGAGCTACGAGCAGTACTTC
CASSLGQVSYEQYF
>TRBV11-2|TRBJ1-6|17|TRBD1|NA
TGTGCCAGCAGGGAGGGACAGTTGAGCTCCTATAATTCACCCCTCCACTTT
CASREGQLSSYNSPLHF
>TRBV7-2|TRBJ2-7|12|NA|NA
TGTGCCAGCAGCGGGGCCTCCTACGAGCAGTACTTC
CASSGASYEQYF
>TRBV3-1/TRBV3-2|TRBJ2-5|15|TRBD1|once
TGTGCCAGCAGCCAAGAGTCACAGGGGCGGGAGACCCAGTACTTC
CASSQESQGRETQYF
>TRBV7-2|TRBJ2-3|15|TRBD2|NA
TGTGCCAGCAGCTTAGCAGCGGGGGGGGCCGATACGCAGTATTTT
CASSLAAGGADTQYF
>TRBV5-8|TRBJ1-5|14|NA|NA
TGTGCCAGCAGCTTTTACAGTCCCAATCAGCCCCAGCATTTT
CASSFYSPNQPQHF
>TRBV23-1|TRBJ1-5|17|TRBD1|NA
TGCGCCAGCAGTCAATGTGGGGACAGGGGAGACATACAGCCCCAGCATTTT
CASSQCGDRGDIQPQHF
>TRBV5-4|TRBJ2-7|16|NA|NA
TGTGCCAGCAGCTCCAAGGGGGTGGGCGGGGGCTACGAGCAGTACTTC
CASSSKGVGGGYEQYF
>TRBV20-1|TRBJ1-4|13|NA|NA
TGCAGTGCTAGTAACGGGAGGAGTGAAAAACTGTTTTTT
CSASNGRSEKLFF
>TRBV5-1|TRBJ1-1|14|NA|NA
TGCGCCAGCAGTCCTACAGGATTATTCCCTGAAGCTTTCTTT
CASSPTGLFPEAFF
>TRBV7-6|TRBJ2-7|14|TRBD1|NA
TGTGCCAGCAGCTTAGGGGCAGGGGGTTCCGAGCAGTACTTC
CASSLGAGGSEQYF
>TRBV4-2|TRBJ1-2|13|TRBD1|NA
TGTGCCAGCAGCCCGGGACAGGGTTGGGGCTACACCTTC
CASSPGQGWGYTF
>TRBV3-1/TRBV3-2|TRBJ1-1|14|NA|NA
TGTGCCAGCAGCCAAGGGACAGAAGCCGGTGAAGCTTTCTTT
CASSQGTEAGEAFF
>TRBV5-1|TRBJ1-2|14|NA|NA
TGCGCCAGCAGGCCAGGGAATTCTAACTATGGCTACACCTTC
CASRPGNSNYGYTF
>TRBV9|TRBJ2-7|14|TRBD1|once
TGTGCCAGCAGCGCCCAGACAGGGACCTACGAGCAGTACTTC
CASSAQTGTYEQYF
>TRBV5-6|TRBJ1-3|14|NA|NA
TGTGCCAGCAGCTTGGTCAGCTCTGGAAACACCATATATTTT
CASSLVSSGNTIYF
>TRBV6-2/TRBV6-3|TRBJ2-3|13|NA|NA
TGTGCCAGCAGTCGGCAGGGATCAGATACGCAGTATTTT
CASSRQGSDTQYF
>TRBV27|TRBJ2-5|17|TRBD2|NA
TGTGCCAGCAGTCTAGGGACTAGCGGGGGGTACCAAGAGACCCAGTACTTC
CASSLGTSGGYQETQYF
>TRBV6-1|TRBJ1-2|16|NA|NA
TGTGCCAGCAGTGGCGATCCGGGACAAAGGACTAGTGGCTACACCTTC
CASSGDPGQRTSGYTF
>TRBV18|TRBJ1-2|18|TRBD1|once
TGTGCCAGCTCACTTTATGGAGGACAGGGGACTCCTGGCAATGGCTACACCTTC
CASSLYGGQGTPGNGYTF
>TRBV19|TRBJ2-2|14|NA|NA
TGTGCCAGTAGATGGGACATTAACACCGGGGAGCTGTTTTTT
CASRWDINTGELFF
>TRBV5-8|TRBJ2-3|14|NA|NA
TGTGCCAGCAACCGGGACTTGTCTAGGGATACGCAGTATTTT
CASNRDLSRDTQYF
>TRBV21-1|TRBJ1-1|15|NA|NA
TGTGCCAGCAGCTCCTCGGCAGGGGAGAACACTGAAGCTTTCTTT
CASSSSAGENTEAFF
>TRBV11-1|TRBJ2-3|15|TRBD1|few
TGTGCCAGCAGCTTAGAAGGACAGGGAAGGGGTGCGCAGTATTTT
CASSLEGQGRGAQYF
>TRBV6-2/TRBV6-3|TRBJ1-1|13|NA|NA
TGTGCCAGCAGCCTCCGCAGGGACACTGAAGCTTTCTTT
CASSLRRDTEAFF
>TRBV20-1|TRBJ1-6|17|TRBD1|once
TGCAGTGCTAGTGTCCCACCGGGACAGGGGACGGATTCACCCCTCCACTTT
CSASVPPGQGTDSPLHF
>TRBV3-1/TRBV3-2|TRBJ1-1|14|NA|NA
TGTGCCAGCAGCCCCGGACGGGAGAACACTGAAGCTTTCTTT
CASSPGRENTEAFF
>TRBV7-6|TRBJ2-2|12|NA|NA
TGTGCCAGCAGCCCCCTCACCGGGGAGCTGTTTTTT
CASSPLTGELFF
>TRBV10-3|TRBJ2-3|16|TRBD2|NA
TGTGCCATCAGTGAGGGACTAGCGGGGGCCACAGATACGCAGTATTTT
CAISEGLAGATDTQYF
>TRBV6-1|TRBJ2-2|15|TRBD1|once
TGTGCCAGCAGTCTGACAGGGTGGGGCACCGGGGAGCTGTTTTTT
CASSLTGWGTGELFF
>TRBV9|TRBJ1-3|16|TRBD1|NA
TGTGCCAGCAGCGGGGGGACAGGTAGTTCTGGAAACACCATATATTTT
CASSGGTGSSGNTIYF
>TRBV7-9|TRBJ2-1|16|NA|NA
TGTGCCAGCAGCTTAGTAGCGGCCATCGGTGACAATGAGCAGTTCTTC
CASSLVAAIGDNEQFF
>TRBV11-1|TRBJ2-7|14|NA|NA
TGTGCCAGCAGCTCCCGACAGAACTCCTACGAGCAGTACTTC
CASSSRQNSYEQYF
>TRBV3-1/TRBV3-2|TRBJ1-1|13|NA|few
TGTGCCAGCAGTCTTGAACTTAACACTGAAGCTTTCTTT
CASSLELNTEAFF
>TRBV6-6|TRBJ1-1|16|NA|NA
TGTGCCAGCAGTTACGCTAGGGCGACCGGGGACACTGAAGCTTTCTTT
CASSYARATGDTEAFF
>TRBV7-6|TRBJ2-3|15|NA|NA
TGTGCCAGCAGCTTGGGAGAGGACTTCACAGATACGCAGTATTTT
CASSLGEDFTDTQYF
>TRBV4-1|TRBJ2-1|18|TRBD2|NA
TGCGCCAGCAGCCAACTTACTAGCGGGGGGGCCTGGTTAAATGAGCAGTTCTTC
CASSQLTSGGAWLNEQFF
>TRBV10-3|TRBJ1-3|14|NA|once
TGTGCCATCAAACAGGGCATCTCTGGAAACACCATATATTTT
CAIKQGISGNTIYF
>TRBV19|TRBJ2-1|15|NA|NA
TGTGCCAGTAGTATCTACCCCAGGGGTGACAATGAGCAGTTCTTC
CASSIYPRGDNEQFF
>TRBV5-4|TRBJ1-2|15|NA|NA
TGTGCCAGCAGCACCGGACAGATCACCCACTATGGCTACACCTTC
CASSTGQITHYGYTF
>TRBV4-2|TRBJ2-7|14|NA|NA
TGTGCCAGCAGCCAGGAAGTAGCACTCTACGAGCAGTACTTC
CASSQEVALYEQYF
>TRBV2|TRBJ2-7|14|TRBD1|few
TGTGCCAGCAGTGAGGACAGGGCCGTCTACGAGCAGTACTTC
CASSEDRAVYEQYF
>TRBV19|TRBJ2-6|17|NA|NA
TGTGCCAGTAGCCCGGGACTCCTCCGCTCTGGGGCCAACGTCCTGACTTTC
CASSPGLLRSGANVLTF
>TRBV9|TRBJ1-2|15|TRBD1|NA
TGTGCCAGCAGCGCATCGGACAGGGGGAGATATGGCTACACCTTC
CASSASDRGRYGYTF
>TRBV19|TRBJ1-4|14|TRBD1|NA
TGTGCCAGTAGTCTAGGACAGGGATCTGAAAAACTGTTTTTT
CASSLGQGSEKLFF
>TRBV7-8|TRBJ1-2|13|NA|NA
TGTGCCAGCAGCTTACGTGGGGGCGGTAGCTACACCTTC
CASSLRGGGSYTF
>TRBV6-5|TRBJ1-5|15|NA|NA
TGTGCCAGCAGCTCTGTGGAGGGTGTAGTGGGGCCCCAGCATTTT
CASSSVEGVVGPQHF
>TRBV19|TRBJ1-1|13|TRBD1|NA
TGTGCCAGTAGGACAGGGGTGAACACTGAAGCTTTCTTT
CASRTGVNTEAFF
>TRBV29-1|TRBJ2-7|15|TRBD1|NA
TGCAGCGTCGCACTCGGACAGGGGTCTGGCTACGAGCAGTACTTC
CSVALGQGSGYEQYF
>TRBV6-2/TRBV6-3|TRBJ1-2|14|NA|NA
TGTGCCAGCAGTTACTCGCAGGGGATGGGTGGCTACACCTTC
CASSYSQGMGGYTF
>TRBV7-2|TRBJ2-7|15|TRBD1|NA
TGTGCCAGCAGCTTGGAAACAGGGGGCTCCTACGAGCAGTACTTC
CASSLETGGSYEQYF
>TRBV7-9|TRBJ2-3|18|TRBD1|NA
TGTGCCAGCAGCTTAGCGAAGGGACCGGGACAGGGGGCAGATACGCAGTATTTT
CASSLAKGPGQGADTQYF
>TRBV9|TRBJ1-2|13|NA|NA
TGTGCCAGCAGCGTAGCAGGGTTTGGTGGCTACACCTTC
CASSVAGFGGYTF